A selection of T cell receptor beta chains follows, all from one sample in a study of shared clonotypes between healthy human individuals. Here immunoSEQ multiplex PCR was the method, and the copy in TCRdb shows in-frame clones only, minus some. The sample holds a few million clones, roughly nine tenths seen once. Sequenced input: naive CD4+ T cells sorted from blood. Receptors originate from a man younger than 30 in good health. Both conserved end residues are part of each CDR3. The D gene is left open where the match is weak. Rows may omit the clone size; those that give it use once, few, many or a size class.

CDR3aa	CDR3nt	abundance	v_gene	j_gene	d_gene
CASSPGQGPTNEQFF	TGTGCCAGCAGCCCAGGACAGGGACCAACTAATGAGCAGTTCTTC	-	TRBV7-2	TRBJ2-1	TRBD1
CASSSDRGSYNEQFF	TGTGCCAGCAGCTCCGACAGGGGCTCCTACAATGAGCAGTTCTTC	-	TRBV7-2	TRBJ2-1	TRBD1
CACNRGNQPQHF	TGTGCCTGCAACAGGGGCAATCAGCCCCAGCATTTT	-	TRBV6-1	TRBJ1-5	-
CASSRSGGTYNEQFF	TGTGCCAGCTCACGCAGCGGGGGGACGTACAATGAGCAGTTCTTC	-	TRBV18	TRBJ2-1	TRBD2
CASSYSNQGNTIYF	TGTGCCAGCAGTTACTCGAACCAGGGAAACACCATATATTTT	once	TRBV6-5	TRBJ1-3	-
CASKGTSGGSTDTQYF	TGTGCCAGCAAGGGGACTAGCGGGGGTTCCACAGATACGCAGTATTTT	-	TRBV11-2	TRBJ2-3	TRBD2
CSVEEGRVSFF	TGCAGCGTTGAAGAGGGGAGGGTGTCTTTCTTT	few	TRBV29-1	TRBJ1-1	-
CAISESSLGETQYF	TGTGCCATCAGTGAGTCGAGTCTTGGGGAGACCCAGTACTTC	-	TRBV10-3	TRBJ2-5	-
CASGDTSKAFF	TGTGCTAGTGGGGATACTTCAAAAGCTTTCTTT	-	TRBV12-5	TRBJ1-1	-
CASSIDSGTAFNQPQHF	TGTGCCAGTAGTATAGACTCCGGGACAGCCTTCAATCAGCCCCAGCATTTT	-	TRBV19	TRBJ1-5	TRBD1
CASSEWPSGRGEQFF	TGTGCCAGCAGTGAATGGCCTAGCGGGAGGGGTGAGCAGTTCTTC	-	TRBV2	TRBJ2-1	TRBD2
CASSLWTSSYEQYF	TGTGCCAGCAGCTTATGGACCAGCTCCTACGAGCAGTACTTC	-	TRBV11-2	TRBJ2-7	-
CASSPRGGLTGELFF	TGTGCCAGCAGCCCTCGTGGCGGGCTAACCGGGGAGCTGTTTTTT	-	TRBV7-3	TRBJ2-2	-
CASSPPGQGRGYTF	TGTGCCAGCTCACCACCGGGGCAGGGACGAGGCTACACCTTC	once	TRBV18	TRBJ1-2	-
CASGNTEAFF	TGTGCCAGCGGAAACACTGAAGCTTTCTTT	-	TRBV6-1	TRBJ1-1	-
CAISETRTFLTDTQYF	TGTGCCATCAGTGAAACCCGGACGTTCCTCACAGATACGCAGTATTTT	once	TRBV10-3	TRBJ2-3	-
CASGQTDTEAFF	TGTGCCAGCGGGCAGACCGACACTGAAGCTTTCTTT	-	TRBV13	TRBJ1-1	-
CASSLAQSGNTIYF	TGTGCCAGCAGCTTAGCCCAATCTGGAAACACCATATATTTT	-	TRBV7-2	TRBJ1-3	-
CASSPVSSADTQYF	TGTGCCAGCAGCCCCGTTAGTTCCGCAGATACGCAGTATTTT	-	TRBV7-2	TRBJ2-3	-
CASSEATGHGYTF	TGTGCCAGCAGTGAAGCGACGGGGCATGGCTACACCTTC	-	TRBV2	TRBJ1-2	-
CASSELSDTQYF	TGTGCCAGCAGTGAACTTTCAGATACGCAGTATTTT	-	TRBV2	TRBJ2-3	-
CASSPNRAGANVLTF	TGTGCCAGCAGTCCAAACAGGGCCGGGGCCAACGTCCTGACTTTC	-	TRBV7-8	TRBJ2-6	-
CASSYSRQATNEKLFF	TGTGCCAGCAGTTACTCGCGTCAGGCAACTAATGAAAAACTGTTTTTT	-	TRBV6-5	TRBJ1-4	-
CASSFRSGTDYYGYTF	TGTGCCAGCAGTTTCCGATCCGGGACGGACTACTATGGCTACACCTTC	-	TRBV6-5	TRBJ1-2	-
CASSLAGSPDTQYF	TGTGCCAGCAGCTTGGCCGGGAGCCCAGATACGCAGTATTTT	-	TRBV5-6	TRBJ2-3	-
CASKGGLGTDTQYF	TGTGCCAGTAAAGGGGGCTTAGGAACAGATACGCAGTATTTT	-	TRBV19	TRBJ2-3	TRBD1
CAWSTFTGQGEEQYF	TGTGCCTGGAGTACGTTTACAGGACAAGGAGAAGAGCAGTACTTC	-	TRBV30	TRBJ2-7	-
CASGGQGNEKLFF	TGTGCCAGCGGCGGACAGGGAAATGAAAAACTGTTTTTT	-	TRBV6-1	TRBJ1-4	TRBD1
CASSGTSGRVGEQYF	TGTGCCAGCAGTGGCACTAGCGGGAGAGTGGGCGAGCAGTACTTC	-	TRBV6-5	TRBJ2-7	TRBD2
CASSLARGGNYEQFF	TGTGCCAGCAGCTTAGCGCGGGGGGGCAACTATGAGCAGTTCTTC	-	TRBV7-9	TRBJ2-1	TRBD2
CASSIGQGQETQYF	TGTGCCAGTAGTATAGGCCAGGGCCAAGAGACCCAGTACTTC	-	TRBV19	TRBJ2-5	-
CASSQTGGGLNTGELFF	TGTGCCAGCAGCCAGACAGGGGGCGGTCTGAACACCGGGGAGCTGTTTTTT	-	TRBV7-9	TRBJ2-2	TRBD1
CASSAFEQYF	TGTGCCAGCAGTGCCTTCGAGCAGTACTTC	-	TRBV2	TRBJ2-7	-
CASSGQGVYEQYF	TGTGCCAGCAGTGGGCAGGGTGTCTACGAGCAGTACTTC	-	TRBV6-5	TRBJ2-7	-
CASRSDRNLYNEQFF	TGTGCCAGCAGATCGGACAGAAACCTTTACAATGAGCAGTTCTTC	-	TRBV5-4	TRBJ2-1	-
CAIKSSSTETQYF	TGTGCCATCAAATCCTCTTCAACAGAGACCCAGTACTTC	-	TRBV10-3	TRBJ2-5	-
CASSLGLAASYNEQFF	TGCGCCAGCAGCTTAGGACTAGCGGCTTCCTACAATGAGCAGTTCTTC	-	TRBV5-1	TRBJ2-1	TRBD2
CASSLVGLLYEQYF	TGTGCCAGCAGCTTAGTAGGTCTCCTCTACGAGCAGTACTTC	-	TRBV11-2	TRBJ2-7	-
CASSSRQGRNEKLFF	TGTGCCAGCTCATCAAGACAGGGGAGGAATGAAAAACTGTTTTTT	-	TRBV18	TRBJ1-4	TRBD1
CASRGDRAEKLFF	TGTGCCAGCAGGGGAGACAGGGCTGAAAAACTGTTTTTT	-	TRBV6-6	TRBJ1-4	TRBD1
CASSFDLGNTEAFF	TGTGCCAGCAGTTTTGATCTCGGGAACACTGAAGCTTTCTTT	-	TRBV27	TRBJ1-1	-
CASSLARLTDEQYF	TGTGCCAGCAGCTTGGCCCGTCTCACCGACGAGCAGTACTTC	-	TRBV5-4	TRBJ2-7	-
CASSSLAGGPYEQYF	TGTGCCAGCAGCTCCTTAGCGGGAGGGCCCTACGAGCAGTACTTC	-	TRBV7-2	TRBJ2-7	TRBD2
CASSLRTSGGLDTQYF	TGTGCCAGCAGCCTACGGACTAGCGGGGGGTTAGATACGCAGTATTTT	-	TRBV7-3	TRBJ2-3	TRBD2
CASSLQSSPLHF	TGTGCCAGCAGTTTGCAAAGTTCACCCCTCCACTTT	-	TRBV28	TRBJ1-6	-
CASSLSAGTDTGELFF	TGCGCCAGCAGCTTGTCGGCAGGGACGGACACCGGGGAGCTGTTTTTT	-	TRBV5-1	TRBJ2-2	-
CASSSRHASYEQYF	TGTGCCAGCAGCTCAAGACACGCTTCCTACGAGCAGTACTTC	-	TRBV7-2	TRBJ2-7	-
CASSLGNPGTGWTGELFF	TGTGCCAGCAGCTTGGGTAATCCCGGGACAGGGTGGACCGGGGAGCTGTTTTTT	-	TRBV7-8	TRBJ2-2	TRBD1